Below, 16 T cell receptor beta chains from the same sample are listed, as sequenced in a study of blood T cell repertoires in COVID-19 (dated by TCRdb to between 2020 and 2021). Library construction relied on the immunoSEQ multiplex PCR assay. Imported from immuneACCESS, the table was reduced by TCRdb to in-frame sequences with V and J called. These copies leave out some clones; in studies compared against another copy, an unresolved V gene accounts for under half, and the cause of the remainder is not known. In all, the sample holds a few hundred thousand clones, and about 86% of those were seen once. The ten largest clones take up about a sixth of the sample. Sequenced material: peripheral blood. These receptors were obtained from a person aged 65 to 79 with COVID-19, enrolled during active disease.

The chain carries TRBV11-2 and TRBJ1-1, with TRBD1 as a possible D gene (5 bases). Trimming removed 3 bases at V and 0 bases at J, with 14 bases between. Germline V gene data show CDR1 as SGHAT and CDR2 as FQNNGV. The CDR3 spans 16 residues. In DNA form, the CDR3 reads TGTGCCAGCAGCTTTGGGGCAGACAGAATGAACACTGAAGCTTTCTTT. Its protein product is CASSFGADRMNTEAFF.

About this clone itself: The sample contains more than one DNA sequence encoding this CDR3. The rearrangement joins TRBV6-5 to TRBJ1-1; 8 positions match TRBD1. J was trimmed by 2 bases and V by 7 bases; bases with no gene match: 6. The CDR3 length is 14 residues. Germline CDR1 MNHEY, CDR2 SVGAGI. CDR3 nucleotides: TGTGCCAGCACCCTGGACAGGGTTAACACTGAAGCTTTCTTT. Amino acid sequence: CASTLDRVNTEAFF.

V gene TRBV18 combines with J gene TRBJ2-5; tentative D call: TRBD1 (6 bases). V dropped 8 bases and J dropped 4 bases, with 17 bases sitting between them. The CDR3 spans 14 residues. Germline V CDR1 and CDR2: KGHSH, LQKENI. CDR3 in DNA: TGTGCCAGCCCCCCGGGACACCTCCTAGAGACCCAGTACTTC. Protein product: CASPPGHLLETQYF.

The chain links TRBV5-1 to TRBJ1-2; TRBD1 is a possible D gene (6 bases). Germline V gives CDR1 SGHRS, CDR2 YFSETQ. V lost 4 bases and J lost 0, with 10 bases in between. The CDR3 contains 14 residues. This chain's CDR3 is CASSTTGPNYGYTF. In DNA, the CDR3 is TGCGCCAGCAGCACGACAGGACCTAACTATGGCTACACCTTC.

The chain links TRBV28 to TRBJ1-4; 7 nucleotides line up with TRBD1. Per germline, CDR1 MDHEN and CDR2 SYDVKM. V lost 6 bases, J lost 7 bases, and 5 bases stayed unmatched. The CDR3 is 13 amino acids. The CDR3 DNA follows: TGTGCCAGCAGCACTACAGGGGCTGAAAAACTGTTTTTT. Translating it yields CASSTTGAEKLFF.

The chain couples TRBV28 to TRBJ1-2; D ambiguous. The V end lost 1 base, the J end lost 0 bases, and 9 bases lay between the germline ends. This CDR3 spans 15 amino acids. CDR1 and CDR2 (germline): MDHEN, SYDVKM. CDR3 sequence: CASSLSEGTNYGYTF. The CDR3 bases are TGTGCCAGCAGTTTATCGGAGGGAACTAACTATGGCTACACCTTC.

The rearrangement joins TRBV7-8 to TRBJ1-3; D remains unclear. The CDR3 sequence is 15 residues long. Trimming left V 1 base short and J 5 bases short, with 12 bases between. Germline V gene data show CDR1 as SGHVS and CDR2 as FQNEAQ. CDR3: CASSLEAIGRNTIYF. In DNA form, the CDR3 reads TGTGCCAGCAGCTTAGAAGCGATCGGCCGAAACACCATATATTTT.

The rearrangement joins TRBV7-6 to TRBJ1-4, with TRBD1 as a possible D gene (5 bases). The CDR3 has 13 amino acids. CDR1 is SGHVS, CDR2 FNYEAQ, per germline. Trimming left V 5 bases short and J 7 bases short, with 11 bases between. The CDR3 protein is CASSSGASEKLFF. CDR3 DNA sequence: TGTGCCAGCAGCAGCGGGGCCAGTGAAAAACTGTTTTTT.

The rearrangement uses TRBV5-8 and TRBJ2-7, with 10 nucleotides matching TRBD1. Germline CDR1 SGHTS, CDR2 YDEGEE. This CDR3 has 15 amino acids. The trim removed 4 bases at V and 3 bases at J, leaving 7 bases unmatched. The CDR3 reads CASSGHRDRGYEQYF. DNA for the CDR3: TGTGCCAGCAGCGGTCACCGGGACAGGGGCTACGAGCAGTACTTC. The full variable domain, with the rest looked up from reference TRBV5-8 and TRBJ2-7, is EAGVTQSPTHLIKTRGQQATLRCSPISGHTSVYWYQQALGLGLQFLLWYDEGEERNRGNFPPRFSGRQFPNYSSELNVNALELEDSALYLCASSGHRDRGYEQYFGPGTRLTVT.

CDR3 sequence (DNA): TGTGCCAGCAGCGGGGGGACAGGGCAGAACGGGGAGCTGTTTTTT. This encodes CASSGGTGQNGELFF. J is TRBJ2-2 and V is TRBV7-9, with TRBD1 matching over 9 bases. The V gene's germline CDR1 is SEHNR and CDR2 FQNEAQ (reference sequence). V was pared by 5 bases and J by 7 bases, with 8 bases of the junction left unmatched. The CDR3 runs 15 residues.

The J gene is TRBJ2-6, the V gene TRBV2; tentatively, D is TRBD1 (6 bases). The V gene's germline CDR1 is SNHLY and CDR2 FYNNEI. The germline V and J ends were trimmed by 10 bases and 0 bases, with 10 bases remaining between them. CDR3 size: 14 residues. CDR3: CATQDSSGANVLTF. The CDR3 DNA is TGTGCCACCCAGGACAGCTCTGGGGCCAACGTCCTGACTTTC. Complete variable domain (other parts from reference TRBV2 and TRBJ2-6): EPEVTQTPSHQVTQMGQEVILRCVPISNHLYFYWYRQILGQKVEFLVSFYNNEISEKSEIFDDQFSVERPDGSNFTLKIRSTKLEDSAMYFCATQDSSGANVLTFGAGSRLTVL.

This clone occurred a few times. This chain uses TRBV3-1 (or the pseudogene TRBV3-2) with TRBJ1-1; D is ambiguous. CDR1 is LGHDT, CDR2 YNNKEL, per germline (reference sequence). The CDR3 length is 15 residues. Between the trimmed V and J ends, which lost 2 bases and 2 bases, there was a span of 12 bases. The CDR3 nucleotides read TGTGCCAGCAGCCAATTCAGTGGCTCTAACACTGAAGCTTTCTTT. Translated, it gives CASSQFSGSNTEAFF.

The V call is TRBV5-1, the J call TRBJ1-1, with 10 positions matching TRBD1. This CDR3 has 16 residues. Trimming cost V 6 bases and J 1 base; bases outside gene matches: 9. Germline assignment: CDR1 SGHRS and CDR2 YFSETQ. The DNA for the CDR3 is TGCGCCAGCACCATCTCGGGGACAGGGGCGAACACTGAAGCTTTCTTT. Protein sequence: CASTISGTGANTEAFF.

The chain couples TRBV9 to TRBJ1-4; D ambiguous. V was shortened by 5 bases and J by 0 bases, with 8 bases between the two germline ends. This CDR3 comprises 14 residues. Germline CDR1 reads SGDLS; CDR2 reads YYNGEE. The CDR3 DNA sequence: TGTGCCAGCAGTCGGAGTGCAACTAATGAAAAACTGTTTTTT. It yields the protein CASSRSATNEKLFF.

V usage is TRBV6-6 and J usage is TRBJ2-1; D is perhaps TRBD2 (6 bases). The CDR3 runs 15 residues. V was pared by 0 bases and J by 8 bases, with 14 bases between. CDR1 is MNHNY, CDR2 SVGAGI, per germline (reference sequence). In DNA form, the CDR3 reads TGTGCCAGCAGTTACTCGACTAGTTGGGTTTATGAGCAGTTCTTC. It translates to CASSYSTSWVYEQFF.

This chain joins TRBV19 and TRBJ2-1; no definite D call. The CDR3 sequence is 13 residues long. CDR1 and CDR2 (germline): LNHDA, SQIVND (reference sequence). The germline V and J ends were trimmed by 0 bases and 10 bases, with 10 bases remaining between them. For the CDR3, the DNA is TGTGCCAGTAGTATAGATCCTTGGGCCGAGCAGTTCTTC. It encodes CASSIDPWAEQFF.